This TCR beta chain originates from a study of STAT3 mutations in large granular lymphocyte leukemia (dated by TCRdb to about 2019). About the full investigation: Roughly half of the T-LGLL patients who were sequenced longitudinally carried canonical activating STAT3 mutations. Over half of the T-LGLL patients were given one or more immunosuppressive therapy regimens, and roughly 40% of the treated patients had a hematologic response. To reconstruct clonal hierarchy and dynamics, serial deep sequencing of TCRbeta CDR3 and STAT3 was performed in patients with T-cell large granular lymphocyte leukemia. From an initial cohort of some 190 LGL patients, roughly 20 representative T-LGLL cases were picked for longitudinal TCRbeta and STAT3 sequencing. As controls, the study also included longitudinal sequencing of a couple of patients with natural killer LGL leukemia. On average, sequencing was done at 4 time points per patient, with the number of samplings ranging from 2 to 8.

Comments on this clone: The antigen this receptor binds is unknown. Per-base qualities were not stored, and no clone one base away is much larger.

TCRbeta libraries were sequenced on an Illumina MiSeq, and an average of about 41,000 productive templates per sample was obtained. The immunoSEQ assay, which uses multiplex PCR amplification, was used to generate TCRbeta CDR3 libraries. As for how the authors treated the data: Repertoire diversity was computed as previously defined, with values near 0 indicating extremely monoclonal samples. In TCRdb, the immuneACCESS table is reduced to in-frame sequences with V and J assigned. These tables do not hold every clone; where another copy was compared, an unresolved V gene accounts for under half, and the others remain unexplained. V and J calls and clone size are given by that table; D and trimming were obtained from the DNA. The sample records 15,000 or so clones, about 84% of which are singletons. Roughly 56% of the sample lies in the top ten. General findings and caveats noted by the study authors: In 6 of 18 patients, TCR clonotype switching occurred after therapy, and every newly emerging clone was STAT3 wild type. Because codominant clonotypes persisted in some patients, a small but highly pathogenic clone may have been missed. Dominant TCR clone burden was found to exceed STAT3 mutant burden in several patients, suggesting that STAT3 mutation arose secondarily within a pre-expanded clone. All T-LGLL patients had at least one immunodominant TCRbeta clonotype, and roughly half had multiple immunodominant subclonotypes. The linking of therapy response to changes in TCR clonal burden was complicated by variable intervals between samplings and differing treatment regimens. Because no samples were available when a clone first appeared, clonal expansion was inferred from samplings taken at other points.

DNA was extracted from blood mononuclear cells, with the same DNA used for both TCR and STAT3 sequencing. The sequenced sample consisted of peripheral blood mononuclear cells. The TCR originated in a man in his 60s with T-cell large granular lymphocyte leukemia. Some clones in this sample may be carry-over from other donors' samples. The age is the age at diagnosis.

The DNA sequence is TGTGCCAGCAGACAGGGGAACACCGGGGAGCTGTTTTTT. This yields the protein CASRQGNTGELFF. In this chain, TRBV6-6 is recombined with TRBJ2-2; TRBD1 is a weak D gene call, 6 bases matching. At the junction V is shortened by 6 bases and J by 1 base, with 6 bases in between. Its CDR3 holds 13 amino acids, cysteine through phenylalanine. The entry retains the CDR3 DNA only, 39 bases that are in frame from base 1. The germline V gene (reference sequence) sets CDR1 to MNHNY and CDR2 to SVGAGI.